This T cell receptor (beta chain) is from a study of shared clonotypes between healthy human individuals. Only one count was recorded for this clone. What it recognizes is unknown. Germline V lookup: CDR1 LGHNA, CDR2 YNFKEQ. The CDR3 spans 16 residues. Trimming cost V 1 base and J 1 base, with 12 bases left between them. Regarding the study as a whole: Clonotype sharing among donors likely depends on sequencing depth. About 5% of naive CD4 clonotypes were shared across several donors.

Data came from immunoSEQ multiplex PCR; TCRdb stores just in-frame clones and leaves some out. The sample yields around 1.1 million clones, 75% to 80% seen once. The rearrangement uses TRBV4-2 and TRBJ2-3; D not resolved. The sequenced sample consisted of memory CD4+ T cells from PBMCs. The subset: CD45RA-negative fraction. The TCR was taken from a man in his late teens or twenties in good health. Some clones in this sample may be carry-over from other donors' samples. CDR3 bases: TGTGCCAGCAGCCAAGGGCAGGCGGTTGGCACAGATACGCAGTATTTT. It translates to CASSQGQAVGTDTQYF.